This T cell receptor (beta chain) was recovered during a study of a mutant IDH1 vaccine in newly diagnosed glioma. In the study overall: Treated patients, about 60% male and 37.5% female, averaged roughly 43 years of age. Antecedent treatment encompassed radiotherapy, temozolomide, or their combination; the majority received both.

TCRdb's copy holds only in-frame clones and misses some; the assay was immunoSEQ multiplex PCR. The repertoire holds some 54,000 clones, around 84% seen once, with approximately 4% in the top ten. About this clone itself: The target antigen is unknown.

Time point of the sample: week 35, safety follow-up. The study gave 300 ug of mutant IDH1 20-mer peptide per vaccine dose, with topical imiquimod. Donors harbored newly found WHO grade 3 or 4 IDH1-mutant, ATRX-lost astrocytomas. Whole-study results and caveats: Pseudoprogression seemed unlinked to shifts in top peripheral T cell clonotypes.

The sequence was collected from a woman aged 18-30 years with glioma. The sample in question was PBMCs, obtained from a glioma patient whose treatment included an IDH1 peptide vaccine.

The CDR3 loop is CASSRPYGYEQYF. In nucleotides, the CDR3 is TGTGCCAGCAGCCGCCCCTACGGCTACGAGCAGTACTTC. V usage is TRBV5-6 and J usage is TRBJ2-7; D not resolved. The CDR3 extends over 13 amino acids. V was cut by 4 bases and J by 3 bases, with 11 bases left in between. Germline CDR1 is SGHDT and CDR2 is YYEEEE.